This is a list of T cell receptor beta chains from one sample in a study of radiation and T cells in renal cell carcinoma. Sequencing used immunoSEQ multiplex PCR; TCRdb keeps in-frame clones, though not all of them. The sample includes approximately 120,000 clones, about four fifths of them seen just once. The sample in question was blood, obtained from a patient whose treatment included radiotherapy and nephrectomy. The source is a man between 50 and 59 years old with renal cell carcinoma. CDR3s include the opening cysteine and the closing phenylalanine or tryptophan. Fields, in order: D gene, J gene, V gene, clone size, CDR3 protein, CDR3 DNA. A D gene is named only where the DNA matches it firmly. A clone size is listed for some rows: how often the clone was seen (once, few, many), or a class if it is expanded.

d_call: .
j_call: TRBJ1-3
v_call: TRBV11-2
clone_size: .
cdr3_aa: CASSLAAGIVGNTIYF
cdr3_nt: TGTGCCAGCAGCTTAGCGGCGGGGATCGTTGGAAACACCATATATTTT

d_call: .
j_call: TRBJ2-7
v_call: TRBV27
clone_size: .
cdr3_aa: CASSLGTVYEQYF
cdr3_nt: TGTGCCAGCAGCCTCGGGACGGTCTACGAGCAGTACTTC

d_call: TRBD1
j_call: TRBJ1-1
v_call: TRBV20-1
clone_size: .
cdr3_aa: CSGGTDAEAFF
cdr3_nt: TGCAGTGGAGGGACAGACGCTGAAGCTTTCTTT

d_call: .
j_call: TRBJ2-1
v_call: TRBV4-2
clone_size: .
cdr3_aa: CASSLTSSNEQFF
cdr3_nt: TGTGCCAGCAGCCTGACTAGTTCAAATGAGCAGTTCTTC

d_call: TRBD1
j_call: TRBJ2-7
v_call: TRBV10-3
clone_size: once
cdr3_aa: CAISPDRVFNSYEQYF
cdr3_nt: TGTGCCATCAGCCCTGACAGGGTATTCAACTCCTACGAGCAGTACTTC

d_call: TRBD1
j_call: TRBJ2-7
v_call: TRBV5-5
clone_size: .
cdr3_aa: CASSRSPGQFTPSYEQYF
cdr3_nt: TGTGCCAGCAGCCGGAGCCCGGGACAGTTTACCCCATCCTACGAGCAGTACTTC

d_call: .
j_call: TRBJ2-3
v_call: TRBV5-1
clone_size: .
cdr3_aa: CASSLGTSRGTDTQYF
cdr3_nt: TGCGCCAGCAGCTTGGGTACCTCTAGGGGCACAGATACGCAGTATTTT

d_call: TRBD2
j_call: TRBJ2-3
v_call: TRBV19
clone_size: .
cdr3_aa: CASRAGVWEDTQYF
cdr3_nt: TGTGCCAGTAGAGCGGGGGTCTGGGAGGATACGCAGTATTTT

d_call: TRBD2
j_call: TRBJ2-7
v_call: TRBV7-9
clone_size: .
cdr3_aa: CASSSATSGRFRAYEQYF
cdr3_nt: TGTGCCAGCAGCTCAGCGACTAGCGGGAGGTTTCGAGCCTACGAGCAGTACTTC

d_call: .
j_call: TRBJ1-3
v_call: TRBV9
clone_size: .
cdr3_aa: CASSLETDFSGNTIYF
cdr3_nt: TGTGCCAGCAGCCTCGAGACGGATTTCTCTGGAAACACCATATATTTT

d_call: TRBD1
j_call: TRBJ1-4
v_call: TRBV15
clone_size: .
cdr3_aa: CATSRSTGGTGHEKLFF
cdr3_nt: TGTGCCACCAGCAGATCCACGGGGGGGACAGGGCATGAAAAACTGTTTTTT

d_call: TRBD1
j_call: TRBJ2-1
v_call: TRBV18
clone_size: .
cdr3_aa: CASSPRPGQGVNEQFF
cdr3_nt: TGTGCCAGCTCACCACGACCGGGACAGGGAGTCAATGAGCAGTTCTTC

d_call: .
j_call: TRBJ2-7
v_call: TRBV28
clone_size: .
cdr3_aa: CASRLGGEQYF
cdr3_nt: TGTGCCAGCCGGTTGGGCGGGGAGCAGTACTTC

d_call: .
j_call: TRBJ2-1
v_call: TRBV9
clone_size: .
cdr3_aa: CASSFSPQYNEQFF
cdr3_nt: TGTGCCAGCAGTTTTTCTCCCCAATACAATGAGCAGTTCTTC

d_call: .
j_call: TRBJ2-5
v_call: TRBV6-5
clone_size: .
cdr3_aa: CASSYSTGSFETQYF
cdr3_nt: TGTGCCAGCAGTTACTCTACCGGGAGTTTTGAGACCCAGTACTTC

d_call: .
j_call: TRBJ1-5
v_call: TRBV28
clone_size: few
cdr3_aa: CASVVGTPSNQPQHF
cdr3_nt: TGTGCCAGCGTAGTAGGGACACCGAGCAATCAGCCCCAGCATTTT

d_call: .
j_call: TRBJ1-4
v_call: TRBV18
clone_size: few
cdr3_aa: CASSPEGTGEKLFF
cdr3_nt: TGTGCCAGCTCACCGGAAGGGACGGGTGAAAAACTGTTTTTT

d_call: .
j_call: TRBJ2-2
v_call: TRBV14
clone_size: many
cdr3_aa: CASSPFRGGELFF
cdr3_nt: TGTGCCAGCAGCCCTTTTCGCGGCGGGGAGCTGTTTTTT

d_call: .
j_call: TRBJ2-7
v_call: TRBV7-9
clone_size: .
cdr3_aa: CASSSGPISYEQYF
cdr3_nt: TGTGCCAGCAGCTCGGGACCGATCTCCTACGAGCAGTACTTC

d_call: .
j_call: TRBJ1-6
v_call: TRBV13
clone_size: .
cdr3_aa: CASSRFQGPDSPLHF
cdr3_nt: TGTGCCAGCAGCCGCTTTCAGGGGCCAGATTCACCCCTCCACTTT